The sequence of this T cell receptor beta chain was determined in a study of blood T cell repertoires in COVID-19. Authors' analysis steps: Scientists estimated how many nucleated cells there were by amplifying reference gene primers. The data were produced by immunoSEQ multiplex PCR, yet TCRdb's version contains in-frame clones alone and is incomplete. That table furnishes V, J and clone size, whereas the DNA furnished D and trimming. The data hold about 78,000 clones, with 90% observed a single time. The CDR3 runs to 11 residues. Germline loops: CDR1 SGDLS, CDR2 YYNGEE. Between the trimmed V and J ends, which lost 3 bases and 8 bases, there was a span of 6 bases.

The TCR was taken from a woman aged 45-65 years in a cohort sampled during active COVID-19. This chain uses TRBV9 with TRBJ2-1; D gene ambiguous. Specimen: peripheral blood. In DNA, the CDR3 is TGTGCCAGCAGCGCTAGTGATGAGCAGTTCTTC. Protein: CASSASDEQFF.